Described below is a single T cell receptor beta chain sequence and its context. This entry is derived from a study of blood T cell repertoires in COVID-19. Study-level background: Material from acute and convalescent COVID-19 was sourced from the United States, Italy and Spain. T cells, B-cell-depleted T cells, or PBMCs supplied cDNA or gDNA.

Original handling: From reference gene primer amplification, estimates of nucleated cell counts were derived. The protocol was immunoSEQ multiplex PCR, while the TCRdb copy is restricted to in-frame clones and leaves out a portion. V and J calls and clone size follow that table, whereas D and trimming were derived from the DNA. This sample has around 70,000 clones, with around 87% found just once. Source material: peripheral blood. This TCR was sampled from a human donor in a cohort sampled during active COVID-19.

CDR3 sequence: CASSLPLLSGNTIYF. CDR3 coding DNA: TGTGCCAGCAGTCTACCTTTGCTTTCTGGAAACACCATATATTTT. This chain links TRBV28 with TRBJ1-3; D is uncertain. The ends were cut back, 5 bases at V and 1 base at J, with 12 bases in the middle. The CDR3 length is 15 residues. Germline assignment: CDR1 MDHEN and CDR2 SYDVKM. The variable domain in full, with the rest retrieved from reference TRBV28 and TRBJ1-3, is DVKVTQSSRYLVKRTGEKVFLECVQDMDHENMFWYRQDPGLGLRLIYFSYDVKMKEKGDIPEGYSVSREKKERFSLILESASTNQTSMYLCASSLPLLSGNTIYFGEGSWLTVV.